Following are 17 T cell receptor beta chains from one sample sequenced in a study of cytomegalovirus exposure and HLA in healthy donors (TCRdb year 2017). To prepare the library, the immunoSEQ multiplex PCR assay was applied. TCRdb took this table from immuneACCESS and kept in-frame rearrangements with V and J called. Such tables lack part of the clones; where checked against another copy, unresolved V genes explain under half of the gap, and the rest is unexplained. This sample gives over 150,000 clones in total; roughly 90% of them show up just once. 20% to 25% of the sample lies in the top ten. Sequenced sample: PBMCs. The receptors derive from a man aged 18 to 30 in good health and CMV-seropositive.

This chain connects TRBV6-5 to TRBJ1-6; TRBD1 matches 7 bases. V dropped 3 bases and J dropped 4; count of bases not matched to a gene: 3. Germline V gene data show CDR1 as MNHEY and CDR2 as SVGAGI. This CDR3 is 15 amino acids long. The CDR3 loop is CASSYGGQYNSPLHF. The CDR3 nucleotides are TGTGCCAGCAGTTATGGGGGACAGTATAATTCACCCCTCCACTTT.

The chain carries TRBV9 and TRBJ1-1; D unresolved. The V gene lost 4 bases and the J gene lost 0 bases, with 13 bases spanning the gap. Per the germline V gene, CDR1 is SGDLS and CDR2 is YYNGEE. There are 15 residues in the CDR3. CDR3 loop: CASSPTGSLNTEAFF. For the CDR3, the DNA is TGTGCCAGCAGCCCAACCGGGTCCTTGAACACTGAAGCTTTCTTT.

This chain joins TRBV6-5 and TRBJ1-1, with 8 bases matching TRBD1. The germline CDR1 and CDR2 sequences are MNHEY and SVGAGI. This CDR3 spans 16 amino acids. V dropped 0 bases and J dropped 3; count of bases not matched to a gene: 6. The CDR3 here is CASSYSPGQGYTEAFF. The CDR3 region has the DNA TGTGCCAGCAGTTACTCCCCCGGACAGGGATACACTGAAGCTTTCTTT.

This clone was detected only once. This sequence joins TRBV5-6 and TRBJ2-7; D is perhaps TRBD1 (6 bases). V lost 0 bases and J 1 base, leaving 11 bases between the germline ends. The CDR3 has 15 amino acids. Germline V lookup: CDR1 SGHDT, CDR2 YYEEEE. CDR3 region: CASSLEMRGSYEQYF. The DNA of the CDR3 is TGTGCCAGCAGCTTGGAGATGAGGGGGTCCTACGAGCAGTACTTC.

The chain links TRBV5-1 to TRBJ1-4, with no clear D. The length of the CDR3 is 16 residues. The V and J ends lost 1 base and 7 bases respectively, with 17 bases between them. The germline CDR1 and CDR2 sequences are SGHRS and YFSETQ. CDR3 sequence: CASSLSPPGAGEKLFF. The CDR3 coding sequence is TGCGCCAGCAGCTTGAGTCCCCCCGGCGCGGGTGAAAAACTGTTTTTT.

The chain uses TRBV11-2 and TRBJ2-7; 8 bases match TRBD2. Germline CDR1 is SGHAT and CDR2 is FQNNGV. The V gene end was trimmed by 4 bases and the J gene end by 7 bases; junction bases not matched to a gene: 12. The CDR3 is made up of 15 amino acids. CDR3 coding DNA: TGTGCCAGCAGCTCGTATAGCGGGGACGCCCTGGAGCAGTACTTC. Translation gives CASSSYSGDALEQYF.

J is TRBJ1-2 and V is TRBV7-2; maybe TRBD1 (5 bases). This CDR3 comprises 12 residues. Germline assignment: CDR1 SGHTA and CDR2 FQGNSA. Deletions cut 2 bases from V and 4 bases from J, with 5 bases between. The CDR3: CASSLQGYGYTF. DNA of the CDR3: TGTGCCAGCAGCTTACAGGGCTATGGCTACACCTTC.

This clone was detected only once. This chain uses TRBV29-1 with TRBJ2-7, with D maybe TRBD2 (6 bases). The CDR3 consists of 12 residues. V was cut by 5 bases and J by 5 bases, with 13 bases left in between. Germline V lookup: CDR1 SQVTM, CDR2 ANQGSEA. The CDR3 spells CSVFGGSHEQYF. As DNA, the CDR3 is TGCAGCGTTTTTGGAGGGTCTCACGAGCAGTACTTC.

The gene calls are TRBV6-5 and TRBJ2-1; D uncertain. The CDR3 length is 11 residues. The ends were cut back, 6 bases at V and 6 bases at J, with 6 bases in the middle. Per the germline V gene, CDR1 is MNHEY and CDR2 is SVGAGI. DNA for the CDR3: TGTGCCAGCAGCCCTCTCAATGAGCAGTTCTTC. Its translation is CASSPLNEQFF.

This clone was counted a few times. The chain carries TRBV15 and TRBJ2-6, with D unresolved. V lost 3 bases and J lost 2, with 8 bases in between. The length of the CDR3 is 15 residues. The germline gives CDR1 LNHNV, CDR2 YYDKDF (reference sequence). The CDR3 reads CATSSRYAGANVLTF. The CDR3 bases are TGTGCCACCAGCAGCCGCTACGCTGGGGCCAACGTCCTGACTTTC.

This chain uses TRBV7-9 with TRBJ1-2; 10 positions match TRBD1. The trim removed 4 bases at V and 10 bases at J, leaving 15 bases unmatched. The CDR3 is 16 residues long. The germline CDR1 and CDR2 sequences are SEHNR and FQNEAQ (reference sequence). CDR3 sequence (DNA): TGTGCCAGCAGCTCTGCCGTCCGGGACAGGGGACGATTCTACACCTTC. Translation: CASSSAVRDRGRFYTF.

The chain couples TRBV5-8 to TRBJ2-6; D might be TRBD2 (5 bases). With 4 bases removed from V and 6 bases from J, the gap between germline ends came to 14 bases. The CDR3 runs to 15 residues. Germline assignment: CDR1 SGHTS and CDR2 YDEGEE. The CDR3 DNA reads TGTGCCAGCAGCCCTCAACAGAGGGAGGCCAACGTCCTGACTTTC. It encodes CASSPQQREANVLTF.

V is TRBV18 and J is TRBJ2-7, with D unresolved. V was cut by 5 bases and J by 2 bases, with 16 bases left in between. This CDR3 has 15 residues. Germline values: CDR1 KGHSH, CDR2 LQKENI. CDR3 nucleotides: TGTGCCAGCTCATCGACGACAAGGTCGCCCTACGAGCAGTACTTC. It is translated as CASSSTTRSPYEQYF.

The V gene is TRBV6-5, the J gene TRBJ2-3; 13 bases line up with TRBD2. Trimming cost V 5 bases and J 4 bases; bases outside gene matches: 0. Germline CDR1 and CDR2: MNHEY and SVGAGI. The CDR3 is 14 residues long. CDR3 bases: TGTGCCAGCAGTGGGACTAGCGGGGCAGATACGCAGTATTTT. Translating gives CASSGTSGADTQYF.

The rearrangement links TRBV6-1 to TRBJ2-1; D not resolved. The length of the CDR3 is 14 residues. Deletions cut 2 bases from V and 9 bases from J, with 14 bases between. The germline V gene has CDR1 MNHNS and CDR2 SASEGT. CDR3 in DNA: TGTGCCAGCAGTGAATTCAAGGAGTTCGGTGAGCAGTTCTTC. This translates into CASSEFKEFGEQFF.

V is TRBV7-2 and J is TRBJ2-7; TRBD2 agrees at 7 bases. Trimming removed 1 base from V and 0 bases from J; junction bases left unmatched: 9. Looked up from germline, CDR1 is SGHTA and CDR2 is FQGNSA. This CDR3 comprises 17 residues. The CDR3, as DNA: TGTGCCAGCAGCTTAGGTCGACTAGCCGATTACTCCTACGAGCAGTACTTC. Amino acid sequence: CASSLGRLADYSYEQYF.

The chain employs TRBV29-1 and TRBJ2-7; 10 bases match TRBD1. Germline CDR1 is SQVTM and CDR2 is ANQGSEA. The ends lost 0 bases at V and 11 bases at J; junction bases unmatched: 10. The CDR3 runs to 14 residues. CDR3 residues: CSVEESDRGGSEYF. For the CDR3, the DNA is TGCAGCGTTGAAGAGTCGGACAGGGGGGGAAGTGAGTACTTC.